Each of the 29 T cell receptor beta chains below was sequenced from the same sample in a study of tumor-infiltrating lymphocytes in primary liver carcinoma. The study extracted blood RNA from unsorted whole blood and also extracted germline DNA. Synthesis of TCR beta cDNA was carried out from approximately 0.55 ug total RNA with a constant-region primer. Investigators got TCR beta libraries out of three nested multiplex PCR rounds, done with slightly modified ARM-PCR. It was with TRBV1-TRBV30 forward primers and a C-beta reverse primer that the first two PCR rounds were run, at about 10 cycles each. From the multiplex PCR reads, TCRdb called clonotypes with MiXCR, one entry per CDR3 protein. There are 300,000 to 400,000 distinct CDR3 sequences in the sample; less than 75% occur only once, and roughly 6% lies in the top ten. Sequencing was done on a sample of peripheral blood. Receptors were obtained from a middle-aged man with primary liver carcinoma and hepatitis B virus infection.

Comments on this clonotype: It may be a read error: a sequence one base away is much more abundant. The chain recombines TRBV6-5 with TRBJ1-2; the D gene is possibly TRBD1 (5 bases). The CDR3 is made up of 15 amino acids. Looked up from germline, CDR1 is MNHEY and CDR2 is SVGAGI. Trimming cost V 5 bases and J 0 bases, with 13 bases left between them. DNA for the CDR3: TGTGCCAGCAGTCCCTACAGGAGGCCTAACTATGGCTACACCTTC. Translation: CASSPYRRPNYGYTF.

A word on this clonotype: A much more abundant neighbour one base away suggests this may be a read error. The V gene is TRBV6-6, the J gene TRBJ2-7; tentatively, D is TRBD1 or TRBD2 (5 bases each). Per germline, CDR1 MNHNY and CDR2 SVGAGI (reference sequence). The CDR3 runs 15 residues. Deletions cut 1 base from V and 0 bases from J, with 10 bases between. The chain's CDR3 is CASSYLGPGSYEQYF. The CDR3 DNA sequence: TGTGCCAGCAGTTACTTGGGACCCGGCTCCTACGAGCAGTACTTC.

This clonotype was found many times. This chain uses TRBV4-1 with TRBJ2-7; 7 nucleotides match TRBD1. V was pared by 0 bases and J by 6 bases, with 17 bases of the junction left unmatched. From germline, CDR1 is MGHRA and CDR2 YSYEKL. The CDR3 is made up of 18 amino acids. The CDR3 coding sequence is TGCGCCAGCAGCCAAGATAGTCCCCGGTCCCAGGGGGTAAGCGAGCAGTACTTC. Translating gives CASSQDSPRSQGVSEQYF.

Notes on this clonotype: Its ends do not fully match the called genes, so a read error is possible. The genes are TRBV24-1 and TRBJ2-3, with D perhaps given as TRBD1 or TRBD2 (5 bases each). Germline CDR1 is KGHDR and CDR2 is SFDVKD. The CDR3 runs 16 residues. In nucleotides, the CDR3 is TGCGCCACCAGTGATCCCTCGGGACGATTTATGGATACGCAGTATTTT. Its translation is CATSDPSGRFMDTQYF.

This clonotype was seen just once. The chain uses TRBV11-2 and TRBJ2-2; D call uncertain. Germline V gene data show CDR1 as SGHAT and CDR2 as FQNNGV. The CDR3 spans 15 residues. The V end lost 2 bases, the J end lost 5 bases, and 12 bases lay between the germline ends. CDR3 coding DNA: TGTGCCAGCAGCTTAACTGCATATAAGACCGGGGAGCTGTTTTTT. It yields the protein CASSLTAYKTGELFF.

As concerns this clonotype: One junction end does not reproduce the germline sequence, and a read error may be involved. The chain uses TRBV24-1 and TRBJ2-2; D may be TRBD1 or TRBD2 (5 bases each). Per the germline V gene, CDR1 is KGHDR and CDR2 is SFDVKD. CDR3 length: 16 amino acids. The CDR3: CATSDLSLGRTGEPFF. The CDR3 nucleotides are TGTGCCACCAGTGATCTCTCCCTGGGGCGCACCGGGGAGCCGTTTTTT.

A word on this clonotype: The conserved phenylalanine or tryptophan is not found at the CDR3 terminus, so this likely reflects a read error. The chain combines TRBV5-4 with TRBJ2-3; 8 bases fit TRBD1. Germline loops: CDR1 SGHNT, CDR2 YYREEE (reference sequence). Germline trimming cut 3 bases from V and 3 bases from J; bases unmatched to any gene: 9. The CDR3 totals 16 residues. DNA for the CDR3: TGTGCCAGCAGCTCAAGTCAGGGGGCAGGGACAGATACGCAGTATCTT. Amino acid sequence: CASSSSQGAGTDTQYL.

Turning to this clonotype: A much larger clone sits a single nucleotide away, making a read error possible. J is TRBJ1-5 and V is TRBV6-2 or TRBV6-3; weak D call: TRBD1 (5 bases). This CDR3 comprises 14 residues. Between the trimmed V and J ends, which lost 8 bases and 0 bases, there was a span of 11 bases. Germline V gene sequence: CDR1 MNHEY, CDR2 SVGEGT. Here the CDR3 DNA reads TGTGCCAGCCGGGGCCTAGATAGCAATCAGCCCCAGCATTTT. Its protein product is CASRGLDSNQPQHF.

The gene calls are TRBV7-9 and TRBJ1-2, with 9 nucleotides matching TRBD1. The CDR3 has 15 amino acids. The V gene's germline CDR1 is SEHNR and CDR2 FQNEAQ (reference sequence). V trimming: 5 bases; J trimming: 3 bases; junction bases outside the gene matches: 7. CDR3 sequence reads: CASSPERQGDYGYTF. The CDR3 bases are TGTGCCAGCAGCCCAGAGCGACAGGGGGACTATGGCTACACCTTC.

The chain uses TRBV4-1 and TRBJ2-7; D is unclear. Trimming left V 7 bases short and J 3 bases short, with 13 bases between. Germline-derived CDR1 and CDR2 are MGHRA and YSYEKL. This CDR3 region has 13 residues. CDR3 coding DNA: TGCGCCAGCATCCACGGGCTCCACTACGAGCAGTACTTC. It translates to CASIHGLHYEQYF.

A word on this clonotype: It may be a read error: a sequence one base away is much more abundant. No conserved phenylalanine or tryptophan is present at the end of the CDR3, so a read error is the likely explanation. The chain has TRBV4-3 and TRBJ1-1; D is undetermined. The CDR3 spans 13 residues. Germline-derived CDR1 and CDR2 are LGHNA and YSLEER. V was trimmed by 0 bases and J by 4 bases, leaving 6 bases between them. The CDR3 is CASSQEPSTEAFC. Written as DNA, the CDR3 is TGCGCCAGCAGCCAAGAGCCATCCACTGAAGCTTTCTGT.

To note about this clonotype: This may come from a read error, since a much larger clone is one base off. The V and J genes are TRBV4-2 and TRBJ2-2; D is perhaps TRBD1 (5 bases). The CDR3 sequence is 15 residues long. The germline V gene encodes CDR1 LGHNA and CDR2 YNFKEQ. The CDR3 region is CASNQLDRNTGELFF. CDR3 coding DNA: TGTGCCAGCAACCAACTTGACAGGAACACCGGGGAGCTGTTTTTT.

This clonotype has at least ten counts. The gene calls are TRBV10-3 and TRBJ2-7; no clear D gene. The V end was cut by 2 bases, the J end by 5 bases, with 4 bases between. The CDR3 spans 11 residues. The germline CDR1 and CDR2 sequences are ENHRY and SYGVKD. The CDR3 spells CAISENHEQYF. Written as DNA, the CDR3 is TGTGCCATCAGTGAGAACCACGAGCAGTACTTC.

The V and J genes are TRBV5-1 and TRBJ2-7; D is ambiguous. The CDR3 is 14 residues long. Germline V gene lookup returns CDR1 SGHRS and CDR2 YFSETQ. Deletions cut 2 bases from V and 2 bases from J, with 11 bases between. The CDR3 reads CASSFDGKTYEQYF. The DNA of the CDR3 is TGCGCCAGCAGCTTTGACGGTAAAACCTACGAGCAGTACTTC. The whole variable domain, remainder taken from reference TRBV5-1 and TRBJ2-7, is KAGVTQTPRYLIKTRGQQVTLSCSPISGHRSVSWYQQTPGQGLQFLFEYFSETQRNKGNFPGRFSGRQFSNSRSEMNVSTLELGDSALYLCASSFDGKTYEQYFGPGTRLTVT.

In this sample, this clonotype turned up many times. The V call is TRBV11-2, the J call TRBJ2-7, with D hard to call. The V gene's germline CDR1 is SGHAT and CDR2 FQNNGV. Trimming left V 4 bases short and J 5 bases short, with 9 bases between. This CDR3 has 12 amino acids. The CDR3 loop reads CASSYSSHEQYF. Here the CDR3 DNA reads TGTGCCAGCAGCTACTCGTCCCACGAGCAGTACTTC.

This chain links TRBV5-5 with TRBJ1-2; no definite D call. CDR1 is SGHKS and CDR2 is YYEKEE in the germline V gene (reference sequence). V shed 0 bases and J shed 2 bases, with 5 bases lying between them. The CDR3 is made up of 13 amino acids. For the CDR3, the DNA is TGTGCCAGCAGCTTGGTGCCAAACTATGGCTACACCTTC. Translated, it gives CASSLVPNYGYTF.

In regard to this clonotype: A read error may account for a junction end that differs from germline. The chain employs TRBV12-3 or TRBV12-4 and TRBJ2-3, with D hard to call. This CDR3 is built from 14 residues. CDR3 protein: CANSFVGARDTQYF. The CDR3 bases are TGTGCCAACAGTTTCGTCGGCGCCAGAGATACGCAGTATTTT.

Points on this clonotype: In this CDR3 the conserved last residue, phenylalanine or tryptophan, is missing, so a read error is likely. This chain links TRBV11-2 with TRBJ2-3, with D tentatively TRBD2 (5 bases). Germline V lookup: CDR1 SGHAT, CDR2 FQNNGV. Trimming stripped 3 bases from V and 4 bases from J, with 14 bases between. The CDR3 length is 15 residues. The chain's CDR3 is CASSFREGGADTQYL. In nucleotides, the CDR3 is TGTGCCAGCAGCTTTAGAGAGGGTGGGGCAGATACGCAGTATTTA.

V gene TRBV10-2 combines with J gene TRBJ2-7, with 10 bases aligning to TRBD2. J was trimmed by 3 bases and V by 10 bases; bases with no gene match: 9. The length of the CDR3 is 14 residues. CDR1 is WSHSY and CDR2 is SAAADI in the germline V gene. In DNA form, the CDR3 reads TGCGCCATCACGAGCGGGAGGGCGCACTACGAGCAGTACTTC. As protein: CAITSGRAHYEQYF.

Concerning this clonotype itself: A much larger clone lies a single base off, so this may be a read error. The chain recombines TRBV6-2 or TRBV6-3 with TRBJ2-1, with 11 bases aligning to TRBD2. The CDR3 covers 16 residues. Per the germline V gene, CDR1 is MNHEY and CDR2 is SVGEGT. J lost 6 bases, V lost 2 bases, and 6 bases had no gene match. The CDR3: CASSYTGTSGPNEQFF. The CDR3 bases are TGTGCCAGCAGTTACACTGGGACTAGCGGCCCCAATGAGCAGTTCTTC.

The rearrangement uses TRBV29-1 and TRBJ1-5; weak D call: TRBD1 (5 bases). Deletions cut 6 bases from V and 7 bases from J, with 19 bases between. The CDR3 runs 14 residues. Germline loops: CDR1 SQVTM, CDR2 ANQGSEA. The CDR3 loop is CSVWGREVHQPQHF. The CDR3 coding sequence is TGCAGCGTGTGGGGCAGGGAGGTCCACCAGCCCCAGCATTTT. Full variable domain (missing parts from reference TRBV29-1 and TRBJ1-5): SAVISQKPSRDICQRGTSLTIQCQVDSQVTMMFWYRQQPGQSLTLIATANQGSEATYESGFVIDKFPISRPNLTFSTLTVSNMSPEDSSIYLCSVWGREVHQPQHFGDGTRLSIL.

About this clonotype: The conserved closing phenylalanine or tryptophan is absent in this CDR3, likely reflecting a read error. The V gene is TRBV29-1, the J gene TRBJ1-1; a weak D match, TRBD1 (6 bases). CDR1 is SQVTM, CDR2 ANQGSEA, per germline. The CDR3 extends over 15 amino acids. CDR3 sequence: CRVAPSTGTNTEAFI. The CDR3 DNA sequence: TGCCGCGTGGCCCCTTCGACAGGTACGAACACTGAAGCTTTCATT.

The chain uses TRBV19 and TRBJ1-2; 9 bases fit TRBD1. V lost 6 bases to trimming and J lost 7 bases; unmatched junction nucleotides: 6. Germline loops: CDR1 LNHDA, CDR2 SQIVND (reference sequence). The CDR3 contains 13 residues. CDR3 region: CASRGGQGLGYTF. CDR3 DNA: TGTGCCAGTAGAGGGGGACAGGGCCTTGGCTACACCTTC. The variable domain in full, with the rest retrieved from reference TRBV19 and TRBJ1-2, is DGGITQSPKYLFRKEGQNVTLSCEQNLNHDAMYWYRQDPGQGLRLIYYSQIVNDFQKGDIAEGYSVSREKKESFPLTVTSAQKNPTAFYLCASRGGQGLGYTFGSGTRLTVV.

This clonotype has a count of ten or more. The chain is built from TRBV6-5 and TRBJ2-1, with a weak D call TRBD1 (5 bases). Germline V lookup: CDR1 MNHEY, CDR2 SVGAGI. Trimming shortened V by 6 bases and J by 6 bases, and 21 bases separated the two germline ends. The CDR3 covers 16 residues. DNA for the CDR3: TGTGCCAGCAGCTCCCCAGGGTCCCCCTCAATCAATGAGCAGTTCTTC. This sequence encodes CASSSPGSPSINEQFF.

On this clonotype itself: The junction does not match germline at one end; this may be a read error. The V call is TRBV11-2, the J call TRBJ2-7; no firm D call. This CDR3 has 11 residues. The V gene's germline CDR1 is SGHAT and CDR2 FQNNGV. CDR3 coding DNA: TGTGTCAGCAGCTCCCAATACGAGCAGTACTTT. It codes for CVSSSQYEQYF.

The rearrangement uses TRBV11-2 and TRBJ1-3; D not resolved. Trimming shortened V by 1 base and J by 7 bases, and 14 bases separated the two germline ends. CDR1 is SGHAT and CDR2 is FQNNGV in the germline V gene. The CDR3 loop spans 15 amino acids. The CDR3 sequence is CASSLVETLGNTIYF. In nucleotides, the CDR3 is TGTGCCAGCAGCTTAGTTGAGACCCTGGGGAACACCATATATTTT.

This rearrangement joins TRBV2 to TRBJ1-6; a weak D match, TRBD1 (5 bases). The germline CDR1 and CDR2 sequences are SNHLY and FYNNEI. V was pared by 6 bases and J by 3 bases, with 9 bases between. This CDR3 contains 14 residues. The CDR3 here is CASSSDSYNSPLHF. The CDR3 DNA reads TGTGCCAGCAGCAGCGACAGCTATAATTCACCCCTCCACTTT.

This clonotype was detected only a few times. This CDR3 reads CASSPGTGGILRLYGYTF. The DNA of the CDR3 is TGTGCCAGCAGCCCCGGGACAGGTGGGATCCTAAGACTCTATGGCTACACCTTC. This chain joins TRBV12-3 or TRBV12-4 and TRBJ1-2, with TRBD1 matching 8 bases. Trimming took 6 bases from V and 4 from J; bases not matched to a gene: 19. The CDR3 has 18 amino acids.

This clonotype turned up a few times. A much more abundant neighbour one base away suggests this may be a read error. The rearrangement links TRBV5-4 to TRBJ2-5; either TRBD1 or TRBD2 may fit D (5 bases each). V dropped 3 bases and J dropped 1 base, with 13 bases sitting between them. From germline, CDR1 is SGHNT and CDR2 YYREEE (reference sequence). This CDR3 region has 15 residues. CDR3 protein: CASSSIGTLQETQYF. CDR3 nucleotides: TGTGCCAGCAGCTCCATCGGGACCCTCCAAGAGACCCAGTACTTC.